The TCR beta chain described here comes from a study of blood T cells in healthy people across ages. Overall study results and limits: Per million T cells, the diversity of TCR beta decreased roughly linearly as age advanced. Unsorted PBMC material precluded a definitive naive versus antigen-experienced comparison.

The V end was cut by 5 bases, the J end by 4 bases, with 11 bases between. This CDR3 contains 13 residues. The germline CDR1 and CDR2 sequences are MDHEN and SYDVKM. About this clonotype itself: Its target is unknown.

Primed by a sample-barcoded 5' primer and a J-beta primer mix, a second PCR proceeded for about 6 to 11 cycles. Every cDNA molecule carried a tag from a template-switch adaptor bearing 12 random nucleotides. From the 5' RACE reads, TCRdb called clonotypes with MiXCR, one entry per CDR3 protein. The table includes approximately 600,000 distinct CDR3 sequences, roughly 53% detected once. Input material: blood. The chain is built from TRBV28 and TRBJ1-2; TRBD1 might be the D (5 bases). The TCR was taken from a man between 60 and 70 years old in good health. This chain's CDR3 is CASSQRQSYGYTF. The CDR3 DNA is TGTGCCAGCAGTCAGAGACAGAGCTATGGCTACACCTTC.